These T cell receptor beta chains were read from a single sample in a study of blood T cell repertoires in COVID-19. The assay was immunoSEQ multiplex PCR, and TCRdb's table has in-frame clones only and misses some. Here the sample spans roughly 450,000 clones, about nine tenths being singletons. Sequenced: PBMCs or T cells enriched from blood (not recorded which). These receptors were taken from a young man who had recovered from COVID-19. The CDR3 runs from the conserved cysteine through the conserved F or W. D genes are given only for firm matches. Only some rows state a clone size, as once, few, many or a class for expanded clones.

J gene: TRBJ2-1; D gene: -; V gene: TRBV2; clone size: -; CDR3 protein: CASSSGTYNEQFF; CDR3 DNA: TGTGCCAGCAGTAGCGGAACCTACAATGAGCAGTTCTTC
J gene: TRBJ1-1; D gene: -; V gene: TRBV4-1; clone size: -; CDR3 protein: CASSQDPGGMNTEAFF; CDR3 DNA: TGCGCCAGCAGCCAAGATCCGGGCGGGATGAACACTGAAGCTTTCTTT
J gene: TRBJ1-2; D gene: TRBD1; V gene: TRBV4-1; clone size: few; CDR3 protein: CASSQPIRGREYGYTF; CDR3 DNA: TGCGCCAGCAGCCAACCAATCAGGGGGCGAGAGTATGGCTACACCTTC
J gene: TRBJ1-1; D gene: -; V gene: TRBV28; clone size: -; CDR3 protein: CASTSVMNTEAFF; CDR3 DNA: TGTGCCAGCACCTCGGTCATGAACACTGAAGCTTTCTTT
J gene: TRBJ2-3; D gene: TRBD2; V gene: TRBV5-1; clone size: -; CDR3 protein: CASSSPQAGGPGPQYF; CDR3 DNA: TGCGCCAGCAGCTCCCCCCAAGCGGGGGGGCCGGGTCCGCAGTATTTT
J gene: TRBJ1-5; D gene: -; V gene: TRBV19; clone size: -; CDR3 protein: CASSPNGGPQHF; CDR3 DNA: TGTGCCAGTAGCCCGAACGGGGGGCCCCAGCATTTT
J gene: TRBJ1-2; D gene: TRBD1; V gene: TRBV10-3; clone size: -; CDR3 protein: CAISEATGDHGYTF; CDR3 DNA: TGTGCCATCAGTGAGGCAACAGGGGACCATGGCTACACCTTC
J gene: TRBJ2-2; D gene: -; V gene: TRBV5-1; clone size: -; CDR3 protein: CASSLGGLNTGELFF; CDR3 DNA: TGCGCCAGCAGCTTGGGTGGACTTAACACCGGGGAGCTGTTTTTT
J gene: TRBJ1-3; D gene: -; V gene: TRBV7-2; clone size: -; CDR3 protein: CASSASHSGNTIYF; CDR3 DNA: TGTGCCAGCAGCGCAAGTCACAGTGGAAACACCATATATTTT
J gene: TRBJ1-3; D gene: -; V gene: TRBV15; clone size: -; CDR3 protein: CATSRDGHTGNTIYF; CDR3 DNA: TGTGCCACCAGCAGAGATGGCCATACTGGAAACACCATATATTTT
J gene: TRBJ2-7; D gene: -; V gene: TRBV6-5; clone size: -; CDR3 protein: CASSQREAGYEQYF; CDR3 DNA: TGTGCCAGCAGTCAAAGGGAGGCGGGATACGAGCAGTACTTC
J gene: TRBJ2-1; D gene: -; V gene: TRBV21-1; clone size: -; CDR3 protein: CASSKDADRDNEQFF; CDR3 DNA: TGTGCCAGCAGCAAAGACGCGGACAGAGACAATGAGCAGTTCTTC
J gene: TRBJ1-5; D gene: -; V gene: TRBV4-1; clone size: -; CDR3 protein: CASSQDPGISNQPQHF; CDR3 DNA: TGCGCCAGCAGCCAAGATCCAGGGATTAGCAATCAGCCCCAGCATTTT
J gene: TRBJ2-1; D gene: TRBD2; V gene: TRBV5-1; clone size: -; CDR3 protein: CASSGRERNNEQFF; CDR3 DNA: TGCGCCAGCAGCGGGCGGGAGAGGAACAATGAGCAGTTCTTC
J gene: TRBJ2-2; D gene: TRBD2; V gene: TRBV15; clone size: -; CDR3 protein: CATSRKSGIGELFF; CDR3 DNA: TGTGCCACCAGCAGGAAAAGCGGGATCGGGGAGCTGTTTTTT
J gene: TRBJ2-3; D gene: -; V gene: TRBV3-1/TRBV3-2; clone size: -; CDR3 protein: CASSQEWSSTDTQYF; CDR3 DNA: TGTGCCAGCAGCCAAGAATGGAGTTCCACAGATACGCAGTATTTT
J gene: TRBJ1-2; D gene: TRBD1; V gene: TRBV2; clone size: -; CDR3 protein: CASSAPQGLKNYGYTF; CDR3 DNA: TGTGCCAGCTCAGCACCACAGGGGCTGAAAAACTATGGCTACACCTTC
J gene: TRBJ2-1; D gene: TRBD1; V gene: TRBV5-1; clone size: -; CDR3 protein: CASSLGGQGVNEQFF; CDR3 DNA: TGCGCCAGCAGCTTGGGTGGACAGGGCGTCAATGAGCAGTTCTTC
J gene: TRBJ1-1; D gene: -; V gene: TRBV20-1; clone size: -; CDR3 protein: CSASRGSEAFF; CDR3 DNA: TGCAGTGCTAGCCGGGGGTCTGAAGCTTTCTTT
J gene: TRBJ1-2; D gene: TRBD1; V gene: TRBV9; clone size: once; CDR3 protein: CASSATGVGYGYTF; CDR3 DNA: TGTGCCAGCAGCGCGACAGGGGTGGGCTATGGCTACACCTTC
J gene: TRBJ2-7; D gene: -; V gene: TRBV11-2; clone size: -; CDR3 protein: CASLYRGSSYEQYF; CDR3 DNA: TGTGCCAGCCTCTATCGCGGCAGCTCCTACGAGCAGTACTTC
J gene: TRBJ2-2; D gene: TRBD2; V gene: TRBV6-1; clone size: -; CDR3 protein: CASSEVAGGGELFF; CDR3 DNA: TGTGCCAGCAGTGAAGTGGCGGGGGGCGGGGAGCTGTTTTTT
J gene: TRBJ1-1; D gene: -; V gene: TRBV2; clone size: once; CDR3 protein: CASRSPLMNTEAFF; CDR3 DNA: TGTGCCAGCAGGTCTCCCCTTATGAACACTGAAGCTTTCTTT
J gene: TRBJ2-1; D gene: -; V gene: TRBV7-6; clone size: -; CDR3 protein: CASSLLRDSRGEQFF; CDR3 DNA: TGTGCCAGCAGCTTACTCCGGGACTCCCGGGGGGAGCAGTTCTTC
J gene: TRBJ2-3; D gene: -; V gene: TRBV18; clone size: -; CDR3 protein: CASSPPTASTDTQYF; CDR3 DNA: TGTGCCAGCTCACCACCGACAGCAAGCACAGATACGCAGTATTTT
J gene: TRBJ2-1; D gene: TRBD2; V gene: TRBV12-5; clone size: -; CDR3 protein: CATIPGGGAGEQFF; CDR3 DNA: TGTGCTACCATCCCGGGCGGGGGGGCTGGTGAGCAGTTCTTC
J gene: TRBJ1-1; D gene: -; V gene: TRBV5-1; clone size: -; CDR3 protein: CASSLEQGGVNTEAFF; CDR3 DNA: TGCGCCAGCAGCTTGGAGCAGGGTGGGGTGAACACTGAAGCTTTCTTT
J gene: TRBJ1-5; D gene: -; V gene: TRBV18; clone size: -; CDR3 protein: CASSPVSGLNQPQHF; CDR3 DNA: TGTGCCAGCTCACCAGTATCAGGGCTCAATCAGCCCCAGCATTTT
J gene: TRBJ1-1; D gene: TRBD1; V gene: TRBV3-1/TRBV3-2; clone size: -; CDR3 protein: CASSQTTGGAAEAFF; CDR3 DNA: TGTGCCAGCAGCCAAACGACAGGGGGCGCCGCTGAAGCTTTCTTT
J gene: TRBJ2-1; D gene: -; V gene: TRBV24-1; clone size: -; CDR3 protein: CATRISREGEQFF; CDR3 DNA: TGTGCCACCAGGATCAGCCGGGAAGGTGAGCAGTTCTTC
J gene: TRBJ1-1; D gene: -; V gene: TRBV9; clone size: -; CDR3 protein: CASSATVTGSTEAFF; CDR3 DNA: TGTGCCAGCAGCGCAACCGTCACAGGGAGCACTGAAGCTTTCTTT
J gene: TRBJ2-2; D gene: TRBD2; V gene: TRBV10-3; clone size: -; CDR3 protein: CAISTHPGLAGVMTGELFF; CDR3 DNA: TGTGCCATCAGTACCCATCCGGGACTAGCGGGAGTGATGACCGGGGAGCTGTTTTTT
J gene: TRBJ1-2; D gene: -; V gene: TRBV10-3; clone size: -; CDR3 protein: CAISTGSRYGYTF; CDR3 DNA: TGTGCCATCTCAACAGGGTCACGCTATGGCTACACCTTC
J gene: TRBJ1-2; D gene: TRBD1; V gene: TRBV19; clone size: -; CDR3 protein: CASSDRGNYGYTF; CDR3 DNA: TGTGCCAGTAGTGACAGGGGTAACTATGGCTACACCTTC
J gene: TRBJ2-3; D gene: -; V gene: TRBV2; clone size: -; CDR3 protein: CASSPLLRTDTQYF; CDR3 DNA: TGTGCCAGCAGTCCCCTCCTTCGCACAGATACGCAGTATTTT
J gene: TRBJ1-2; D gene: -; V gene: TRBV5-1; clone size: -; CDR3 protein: CASSFSGGNYGYTF; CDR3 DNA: TGCGCCAGCAGCTTTTCGGGGGGGAACTATGGCTACACCTTC
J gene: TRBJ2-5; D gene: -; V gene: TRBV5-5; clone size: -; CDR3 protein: CASSLASRAGVSLETQYF; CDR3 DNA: TGTGCCAGCAGCTTGGCATCTAGGGCAGGGGTGAGTCTTGAGACCCAGTACTTC
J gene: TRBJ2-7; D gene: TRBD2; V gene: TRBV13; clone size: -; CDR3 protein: CASTTGLAEQYF; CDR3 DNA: TGTGCCAGCACCACGGGACTAGCCGAGCAGTACTTC
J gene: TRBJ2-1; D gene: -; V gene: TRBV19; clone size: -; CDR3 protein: CASSMKGSEQFF; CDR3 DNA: TGTGCCAGTAGTATGAAGGGGTCTGAGCAGTTCTTC
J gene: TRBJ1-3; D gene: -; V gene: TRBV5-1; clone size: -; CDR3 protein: CASSTQGFAGNTIYF; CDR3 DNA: TGCGCCAGCAGCACACAGGGTTTCGCTGGAAACACCATATATTTT
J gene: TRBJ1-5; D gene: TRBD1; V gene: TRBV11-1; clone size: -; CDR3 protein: CASSLGGQEGHQPQHF; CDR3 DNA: TGTGCCAGCAGCTTAGGCGGACAGGAAGGACATCAGCCCCAGCATTTT
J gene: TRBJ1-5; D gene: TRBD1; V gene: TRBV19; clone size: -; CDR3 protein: CASSIAETGEQPQHF; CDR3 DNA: TGTGCCAGTAGTATAGCCGAGACAGGGGAACAGCCCCAGCATTTT